The 18 T cell receptor beta chains below were found in one sample sequenced in a study of blood T cell repertoires in COVID-19. Measured with immunoSEQ multiplex PCR; TCRdb has only the in-frame clones, and not every one. Here the sample spans more than 70,000 clones, roughly 86% being singletons. Sequencing was performed on peripheral blood. The receptors were sampled from a woman older than 75 in a cohort sampled during active or convalescent COVID-19.

The chain joins TRBV28 to TRBJ1-2; D is possibly TRBD1 (6 bases). Trimming shortened V by 4 bases and J by 4 bases, and 10 bases separated the two germline ends. This CDR3 spans 13 amino acids. Germline assignment: CDR1 MDHEN and CDR2 SYDVKM. In DNA, the CDR3 is TGTGCCAGCAGTTCCAGGGGCGGCTATGGCTACACCTTC. Its translation: CASSSRGGYGYTF.

This clone occurred a few times. The chain has TRBV19 and TRBJ1-5; maybe TRBD1 (5 bases). V was shortened by 7 bases and J by 4 bases, with 14 bases between the two germline ends. Germline CDR1 is LNHDA and CDR2 is SQIVND (reference sequence). The CDR3 has 14 amino acids. The CDR3 protein is CASTGGRSNQPQHF. In DNA form, the CDR3 reads TGTGCCAGTACCGGGGGGAGAAGTAATCAGCCCCAGCATTTT.

The V call is TRBV27, the J call TRBJ1-6; no definite D call. V was shortened by 8 bases and J by 10 bases, with 15 bases between the two germline ends. Germline values: CDR1 MNHEY, CDR2 SMNVEV (reference sequence). The CDR3 spans 13 residues. The CDR3 sequence is CASGRIQRSPLHF. In nucleotides, the CDR3 is TGTGCCAGCGGGAGGATACAGCGGTCACCCCTCCACTTT.

This chain connects TRBV30 to TRBJ1-2, with a possible D match to TRBD1 (6 bases). CDR3 size: 14 residues. In germline, CDR1 is GTSNPN, CDR2 SVGIG (reference sequence). V lost 5 bases and J 12 bases, leaving 25 bases between the germline ends. The CDR3 region has the DNA TGTGCCTGGCTACCGGGACACTGGGGTAGTACGCACACCTTC. Protein sequence: CAWLPGHWGSTHTF.

The V gene is TRBV7-9, the J gene TRBJ1-2; no firm D call. Trimming took 5 bases from V and 2 from J, leaving 12 bases between them. Germline V gene data show CDR1 as SEHNR and CDR2 as FQNEAQ (reference sequence). The CDR3 spans 14 residues. The CDR3 nucleotides read TGTGCCAGCAGCGCCCAATCAGTGAACTATGGCTACACCTTC. Translating it yields CASSAQSVNYGYTF.

The J gene is TRBJ2-1, the V gene TRBV7-3, with 10 bases identical to TRBD2. The ends lost 5 bases at V and 7 bases at J; junction bases unmatched: 8. Germline V lookup: CDR1 SGHTA, CDR2 FQGTGA. This CDR3 spans 15 amino acids. The CDR3 region has the DNA TGTGCCAGCAGCCCCCTAGCGGGAGCGCAGAATGAGCAGTTCTTC. Amino acids: CASSPLAGAQNEQFF.

V is TRBV11-1 and J is TRBJ2-3, with TRBD2 identical over 7 bases. The CDR3 spans 14 residues. Germline loops: CDR1 SGHAT, CDR2 FQDESV (reference sequence). The trim removed 1 base at V and 5 bases at J, leaving 3 bases unmatched. The CDR3 spells CASSLDLAVDTQYF. The DNA of the CDR3 is TGTGCCAGCAGCTTAGATCTAGCGGTAGATACGCAGTATTTT.

V gene TRBV7-3 combines with J gene TRBJ1-1; 10 nucleotides agree with TRBD1. This CDR3 comprises 16 residues. Germline V gene data show CDR1 as SGHTA and CDR2 as FQGTGA. After removal of 5 bases from V and 5 bases from J, the junction contained 11 bases not matched to a gene. The DNA for the CDR3 is TGTGCCAGCAGCGCTCGAGACAGGGGGCGCGGTACTGAAGCTTTCTTT. Its protein is CASSARDRGRGTEAFF.

The rearrangement uses TRBV6-5 and TRBJ1-1, with a weak D call TRBD1 (6 bases). Trimming took off 0 bases at V and 2 bases at J, with 13 bases between the two ends. The CDR3 covers 16 residues. CDR1 is MNHEY, CDR2 SVGAGI, per germline. For the CDR3, the DNA is TGTGCCAGCAGTTACTCGATCCAGGACAGAAACACTGAAGCTTTCTTT. Its protein is CASSYSIQDRNTEAFF.

The chain is built from TRBV7-9 and TRBJ1-1, with TRBD1 matching over 7 bases. Germline V gene lookup returns CDR1 SEHNR and CDR2 FQNEAQ (reference sequence). The CDR3 consists of 15 residues. V lost 3 bases and J lost 5; bases outside the gene matches: 9. DNA of the CDR3: TGTGCCAGCAGCTTGTTCCGACAGACAGGGACTGAAGCTTTCTTT. It codes for CASSLFRQTGTEAFF. The full variable domain, in which reference TRBV7-9 and TRBJ1-1 provide the parts outside the CDR3, is DTGVSQNPRHKITKRGQNVTFRCDPISEHNRLYWYRQTLGQGPEFLTYFQNEAQLEKSRLLSDRFSAERPKGSFSTLEIQRTEQGDSAMYLCASSLFRQTGTEAFFGQGTRLTVV.

J is TRBJ2-3 and V is TRBV5-1; D ambiguous. Trimming pared 0 bases from V and 4 bases from J, leaving 12 bases between. Germline-derived CDR1 and CDR2 are SGHRS and YFSETQ. The CDR3 has 15 amino acids. CDR3 loop: CASSLGVSFPDTQYF. The CDR3 bases are TGCGCCAGCAGCTTGGGTGTTTCCTTCCCAGATACGCAGTATTTT.

The chain recombines TRBV14 with TRBJ1-2; 11 nucleotides line up with TRBD1. The CDR3 is 15 residues long. From germline, CDR1 is SGHDN and CDR2 FVKESK. Trimming took 6 bases from V and 0 from J; bases not matched to a gene: 3. The DNA of the CDR3 is TGTGCCAGCAGACCGGGACAGGGGGCTAACTATGGCTACACCTTC. Its translation is CASRPGQGANYGYTF.

The V gene is TRBV9, the J gene TRBJ1-3, with no clear D. The length of the CDR3 is 17 residues. V lost 0 bases to trimming and J lost 0 bases, with 13 bases between them. CDR1 is SGDLS and CDR2 is YYNGEE in the germline V gene. The DNA of the CDR3 is TGTGCCAGCAGCGTAGGCCCAGGCACATTCTCTGGAAACACCATATATTTT. As protein: CASSVGPGTFSGNTIYF.

The J gene is TRBJ2-1, the V gene TRBV10-3, with 10 bases fitting TRBD2. Germline V gene lookup returns CDR1 ENHRY and CDR2 SYGVKD. The CDR3 loop spans 16 amino acids. V trimming: 0 bases; J trimming: 10 bases; junction bases outside the gene matches: 9. DNA of the CDR3: TGTGCCATCAGTGAGTCTGGACTAGCGGAGGGGGGGGAGCAGTTCTTC. Translation: CAISESGLAEGGEQFF.

The rearrangement joins TRBV5-4 to TRBJ2-1; 10 nucleotides match TRBD2. The CDR3 is 15 residues long. J was trimmed by 5 bases and V by 3 bases; bases with no gene match: 5. CDR1 is SGHNT, CDR2 YYREEE, per germline (reference sequence). Here the CDR3 reads CASSYRTSGHNEQFF. The CDR3 nucleotides read TGTGCCAGCAGCTATAGGACTAGCGGTCACAATGAGCAGTTCTTC.

The rearrangement links TRBV29-1 to TRBJ2-3; 12 nucleotides align to TRBD2. The germline V gene has CDR1 SQVTM and CDR2 ANQGSEA. CDR3 size: 14 residues. The junction had 3 bases not matched to a gene; V was cut back by 6 bases and J by 2 bases. CDR3 protein: CSVRTSGNTDTQYF. Here the CDR3 DNA reads TGCAGCGTCCGGACTAGCGGGAACACAGATACGCAGTATTTT.

The genes are TRBV28 and TRBJ1-2; TRBD1 aligns across 7 bases. CDR1 is MDHEN and CDR2 is SYDVKM in the germline V gene. V lost 8 bases to trimming and J lost 4 bases; unmatched junction nucleotides: 16. This CDR3 is built from 16 residues. In nucleotides, the CDR3 is TGTGCCAGCCTTCCCGGGACAGCCAAGTTTATCTATGGCTACACCTTC. It encodes CASLPGTAKFIYGYTF.

The chain employs TRBV6-5 and TRBJ2-2, with unresolved D. With 4 bases removed from V and 6 bases from J, the gap between germline ends came to 9 bases. Germline CDR1 and CDR2: MNHEY and SVGAGI. This CDR3 is 13 amino acids long. The DNA of the CDR3 is TGTGCCAGCAGTTCGGGTGTGGCCGGGGAGCTGTTTTTT. This gives the protein CASSSGVAGELFF.